This TCR beta chain was sequenced in a study of blood T cell repertoires in COVID-19. Study details: COVID-19 samples, acute and convalescent, were from the United States, Italy and Spain. In each case, the material was cDNA or gDNA derived from T cells, B-cell-depleted T cells, or PBMCs.

The protocol was immunoSEQ multiplex PCR, while the TCRdb copy is restricted to in-frame clones and leaves out a portion. This table holds under 300,000 clones, around 83% found once. This CDR3 spans 13 amino acids. Germline V gene data show CDR1 as MDHEN and CDR2 as SYDVKM. With 8 bases removed from V and 7 bases from J, the gap between germline ends came to 15 bases. The sequence came from a man aged 18 to 29 with active or convalescent COVID-19. The sample taken for sequencing was peripheral blood. The chain uses TRBV28 and TRBJ1-5, with D perhaps TRBD1 (6 bases). Here the CDR3 reads CASRHRAGQPQHF. In DNA, the CDR3 is TGTGCCAGCCGTCACAGGGCCGGCCAGCCCCAGCATTTT.